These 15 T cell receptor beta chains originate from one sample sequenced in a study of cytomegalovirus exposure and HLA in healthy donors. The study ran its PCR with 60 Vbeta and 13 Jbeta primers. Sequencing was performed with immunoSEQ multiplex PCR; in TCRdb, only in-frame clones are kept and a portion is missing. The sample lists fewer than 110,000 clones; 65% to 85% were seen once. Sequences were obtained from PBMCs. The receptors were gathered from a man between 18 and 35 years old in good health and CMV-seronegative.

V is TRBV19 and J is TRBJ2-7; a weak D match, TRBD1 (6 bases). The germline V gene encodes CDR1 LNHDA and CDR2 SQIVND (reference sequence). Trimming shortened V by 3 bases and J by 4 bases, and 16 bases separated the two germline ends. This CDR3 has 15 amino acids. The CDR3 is CASSMGSQGRYEQYF. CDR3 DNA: TGTGCCAGTAGTATGGGCTCTCAGGGGCGTTACGAGCAGTACTTC. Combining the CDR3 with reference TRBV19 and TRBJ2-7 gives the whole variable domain DGGITQSPKYLFRKEGQNVTLSCEQNLNHDAMYWYRQDPGQGLRLIYYSQIVNDFQKGDIAEGYSVSREKKESFPLTVTSAQKNPTAFYLCASSMGSQGRYEQYFGPGTRLTVT.

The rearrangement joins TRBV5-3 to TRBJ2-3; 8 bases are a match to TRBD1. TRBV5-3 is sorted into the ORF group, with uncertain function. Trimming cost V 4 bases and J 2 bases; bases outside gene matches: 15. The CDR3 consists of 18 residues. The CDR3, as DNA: TGTGCCAGAAGCCCCTTGACCCGAACAGGGGGGAACACAGATACGCAGTATTTT. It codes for CARSPLTRTGGNTDTQYF.

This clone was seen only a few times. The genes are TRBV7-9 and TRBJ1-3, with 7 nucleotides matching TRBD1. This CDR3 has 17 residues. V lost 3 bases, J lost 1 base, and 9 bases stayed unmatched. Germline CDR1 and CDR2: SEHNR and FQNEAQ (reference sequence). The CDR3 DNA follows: TGTGCCAGCAGCTTGCTAGGACAGGCCCTGTCTGGAAACACCATATATTTT. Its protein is CASSLLGQALSGNTIYF.

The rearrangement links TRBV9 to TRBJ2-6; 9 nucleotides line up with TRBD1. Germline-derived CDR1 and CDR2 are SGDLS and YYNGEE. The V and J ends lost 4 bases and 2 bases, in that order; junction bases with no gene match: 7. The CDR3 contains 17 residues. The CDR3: CASSPAGTGTGANVLTF. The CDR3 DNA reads TGTGCCAGCAGCCCTGCCGGGACAGGGACTGGGGCCAACGTCCTGACTTTC.

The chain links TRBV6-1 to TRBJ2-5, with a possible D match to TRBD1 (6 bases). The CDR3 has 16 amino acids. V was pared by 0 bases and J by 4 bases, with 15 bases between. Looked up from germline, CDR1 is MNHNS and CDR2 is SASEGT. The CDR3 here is CASSEAYGGVRETQYF. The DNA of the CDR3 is TGTGCCAGCAGTGAAGCATATGGGGGCGTTCGAGAGACCCAGTACTTC.

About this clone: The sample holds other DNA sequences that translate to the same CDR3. CDR3 sequence reads: CASSYAVSTDTQYF. CDR3 DNA sequence: TGTGCCAGCAGTTACGCGGTTAGCACAGATACGCAGTATTTT. The chain links TRBV6-5 to TRBJ2-3, with unresolved D. V was clipped by 2 bases and J by 0 bases, with 6 bases between them. The CDR3 is made up of 14 amino acids. Germline V gene data show CDR1 as MNHEY and CDR2 as SVGAGI.

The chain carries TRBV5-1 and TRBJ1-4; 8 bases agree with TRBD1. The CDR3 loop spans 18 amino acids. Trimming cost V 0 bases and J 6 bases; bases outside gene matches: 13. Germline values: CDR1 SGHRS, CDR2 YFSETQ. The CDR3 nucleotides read TGCGCCAGCAGCTTGGGTTCCCCGGAGGGACAGGTAGATGAAAAACTGTTTTTT. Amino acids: CASSLGSPEGQVDEKLFF.

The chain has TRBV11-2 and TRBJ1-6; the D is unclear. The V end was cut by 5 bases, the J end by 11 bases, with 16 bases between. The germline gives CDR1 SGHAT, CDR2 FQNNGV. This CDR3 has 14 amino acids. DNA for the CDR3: TGTGCCAGCAGCCCGCCGGACTATTGGACACCCCTCCACTTT. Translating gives CASSPPDYWTPLHF.

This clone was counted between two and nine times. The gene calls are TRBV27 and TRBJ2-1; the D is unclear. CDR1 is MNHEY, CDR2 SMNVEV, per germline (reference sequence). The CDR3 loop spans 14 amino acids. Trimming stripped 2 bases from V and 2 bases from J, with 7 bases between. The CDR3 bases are TGTGCCAGCAGTTTAGGAGCTACCTACAATGAGCAGTTCTTC. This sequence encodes CASSLGATYNEQFF.

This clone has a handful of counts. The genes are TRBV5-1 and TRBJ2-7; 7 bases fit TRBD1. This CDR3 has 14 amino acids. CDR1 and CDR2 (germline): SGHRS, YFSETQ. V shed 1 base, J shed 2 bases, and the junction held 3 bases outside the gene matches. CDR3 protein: CASSLMGQTYEQYF. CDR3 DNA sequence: TGCGCCAGCAGCTTGATGGGACAGACCTACGAGCAGTACTTC.

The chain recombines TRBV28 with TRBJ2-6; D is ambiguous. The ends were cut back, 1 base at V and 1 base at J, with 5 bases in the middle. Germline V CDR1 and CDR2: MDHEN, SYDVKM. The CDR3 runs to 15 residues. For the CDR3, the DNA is TGTGCCAGCAGTTTATTCGGTTCTGGGGCCAACGTCCTGACTTTC. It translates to CASSLFGSGANVLTF.

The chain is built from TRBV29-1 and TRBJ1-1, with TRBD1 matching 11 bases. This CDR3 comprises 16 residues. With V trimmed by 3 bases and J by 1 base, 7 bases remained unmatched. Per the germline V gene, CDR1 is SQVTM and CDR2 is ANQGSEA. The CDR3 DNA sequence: TGCAGCGTTGACGGCGGGACAGGGGGGGCGAACACTGAAGCTTTCTTT. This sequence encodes CSVDGGTGGANTEAFF.

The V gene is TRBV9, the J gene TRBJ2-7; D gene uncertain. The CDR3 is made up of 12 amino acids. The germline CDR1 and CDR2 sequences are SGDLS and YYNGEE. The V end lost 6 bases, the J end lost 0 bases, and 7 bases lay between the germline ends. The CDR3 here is CASTGVSYEQYF. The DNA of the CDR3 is TGTGCCAGCACCGGAGTCTCCTACGAGCAGTACTTC.

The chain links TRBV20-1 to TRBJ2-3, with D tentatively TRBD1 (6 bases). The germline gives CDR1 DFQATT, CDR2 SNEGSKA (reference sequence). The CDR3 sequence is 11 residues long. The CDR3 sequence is CSAPGAGTQYF. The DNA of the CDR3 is TGCAGCGCCCCAGGGGCCGGTACGCAGTATTTT.

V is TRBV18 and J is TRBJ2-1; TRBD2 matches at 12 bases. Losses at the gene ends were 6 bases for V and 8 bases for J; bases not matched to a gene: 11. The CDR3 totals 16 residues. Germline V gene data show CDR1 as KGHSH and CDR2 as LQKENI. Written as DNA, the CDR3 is TGTGCCAGCTCTCCGACTAGCGGGGGCGCCGGCTATGAGCAGTTCTTC. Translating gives CASSPTSGGAGYEQFF. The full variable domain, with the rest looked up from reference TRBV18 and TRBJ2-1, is NAGVMQNPRHLVRRRGQEARLRCSPMKGHSHVYWYRQLPEEGLKFMVYLQKENIIDESGMPKERFSAEFPKEGPSILRIQQVVRGDSAAYFCASSPTSGGAGYEQFFGPGTRLTVL.